Each of the 31 T cell receptor beta chains below was sequenced from the same sample in a study of blood T cell repertoires in COVID-19 (dated by TCRdb to 2018 to 2021). Library preparation was by the immunoSEQ multiplex PCR assay. TCRdb obtained this table from immuneACCESS and retained in-frame rearrangements with V and J assigned. These tables miss some clones; where compared with another copy, unresolved V genes account for less than half of the shortfall, and the remainder is unexplained. For this sample the table gives 120,000 to 150,000 clones, of which around nine tenths were detected only once. The ten largest clones take up about 9.4% of the sample. The sequencing sample was made of peripheral blood. The origin of the receptors is a woman aged 50 to 60 with active or convalescent COVID-19.

The V gene is TRBV7-2, the J gene TRBJ2-5; a weak D match, TRBD1 (5 bases). With 2 bases removed from V and 4 bases from J, the gap between germline ends came to 14 bases. Germline V CDR1 and CDR2: SGHTA, FQGNSA. The CDR3 has 15 amino acids. The CDR3 sequence is CASSLSGAKGETQYF. DNA of the CDR3: TGTGCCAGCAGCTTAAGTGGGGCTAAGGGAGAGACCCAGTACTTC.

The chain uses TRBV7-6 and TRBJ2-1; 7 bases line up with TRBD2. The V segment lost 3 bases and the J segment 5 bases; nucleotides outside the gene matches: 7. This CDR3 spans 15 amino acids. Germline V gene data show CDR1 as SGHVS and CDR2 as FNYEAQ. The CDR3 spells CASSLGGGINNEQFF. The CDR3 DNA reads TGTGCCAGCAGCTTGGGCGGGGGAATCAACAATGAGCAGTTCTTC.

This chain joins TRBV27 and TRBJ1-2; the match to TRBD1 covers 12 bases. V shed 6 bases, J shed 8 bases, and the junction held 13 bases outside the gene matches. The germline V gene has CDR1 MNHEY and CDR2 SMNVEV (reference sequence). The CDR3 sequence is 16 residues long. The CDR3 protein is CASRVQGTGTGGGYTF. CDR3 in DNA: TGTGCCAGCAGGGTCCAGGGAACCGGGACAGGGGGCGGCTACACCTTC.

There are a few counts of this clone. V and J are TRBV3-1 (or the pseudogene TRBV3-2) and TRBJ1-2; 7 nucleotides match TRBD1. Per germline, CDR1 LGHDT and CDR2 YNNKEL (reference sequence). The CDR3 is 15 residues long. V lost 1 base and J lost 4; bases outside the gene matches: 6. In DNA, the CDR3 is TGTGCCAGCAGCCAAGGGACAGGCGGAATCTATGGCTACACCTTC. Its translation: CASSQGTGGIYGYTF.

Regarding this clone: The same CDR3 also results from other DNA sequences found in this sample. V gene TRBV28 combines with J gene TRBJ1-2, with a tentative D call TRBD1 (5 bases). CDR3 length: 12 residues. The V and J ends lost 3 bases and 5 bases respectively, with 7 bases between them. The germline gives CDR1 MDHEN, CDR2 SYDVKM. CDR3 sequence reads: CASSLGGYGYTF. For the CDR3, the DNA is TGTGCCAGCAGTTTGGGGGGTTATGGCTACACCTTC.

The chain carries TRBV7-2 and TRBJ2-3; 14 bases fit TRBD2. After removal of 5 bases from V and 3 bases from J, the junction contained 10 bases not matched to a gene. Germline lookup yields CDR1 SGHTA and CDR2 FQGNSA. The CDR3 is made up of 18 amino acids. The CDR3 DNA sequence: TGTGCCAGCAGCCCCCGAACGACTAGCGGGAGGGGGACAGATACGCAGTATTTT. Translation: CASSPRTTSGRGTDTQYF. The full variable domain, in which reference TRBV7-2 and TRBJ2-3 provide the parts outside the CDR3, is GAGVSQSPSNKVTEKGKDVELRCDPISGHTALYWYRQSLGQGLEFLIYFQGNSAPDKSGLPSDRFSAERTGGSVSTLTIQRTQQEDSAVYLCASSPRTTSGRGTDTQYFGPGTRLTVL.

The V gene is TRBV7-2, the J gene TRBJ1-6; D is possibly TRBD1 (6 bases). The V end was cut by 1 base, the J end by 9 bases, with 13 bases between. This CDR3 spans 15 amino acids. Germline assignment: CDR1 SGHTA and CDR2 FQGNSA. The CDR3 protein is CASSLDPGVGSPLHF. The CDR3 DNA follows: TGTGCCAGCAGCTTAGATCCAGGGGTGGGTTCACCCCTCCACTTT.

The genes are TRBV2 and TRBJ2-3; D is possibly TRBD1 (5 bases). Germline V gene lookup returns CDR1 SNHLY and CDR2 FYNNEI. The CDR3 contains 14 residues. Trimming shortened V by 7 bases and J by 6 bases, and 17 bases separated the two germline ends. The CDR3 nucleotides read TGTGCCAGCACCACATTTAGACAGACGGATACGCAGTATTTT. Its protein product is CASTTFRQTDTQYF.

This chain joins TRBV4-1 and TRBJ1-4, with D maybe TRBD1 (6 bases). Trimming took 3 bases from V and 8 from J, leaving 19 bases between them. The germline gives CDR1 MGHRA, CDR2 YSYEKL. This CDR3 comprises 16 residues. In nucleotides, the CDR3 is TGCGCCAGCAGCCACAAGTACAGGGACCCGGAGGAAAAACTGTTTTTT. It is translated as CASSHKYRDPEEKLFF.

Written as DNA, the CDR3 is TGTGCCAGCAGTGGGCAGGGACAAGAGACCCAGTACTTC. As protein: CASSGQGQETQYF. The chain is built from TRBV28 and TRBJ2-5, with D perhaps TRBD1 (5 bases). Germline CDR1 reads MDHEN; CDR2 reads SYDVKM. The CDR3 consists of 13 residues. The germline V and J ends were trimmed by 5 bases and 2 bases, with 9 bases remaining between them.

This chain uses TRBV3-1 (or the pseudogene TRBV3-2) with TRBJ1-2; 8 bases match TRBD1. With 2 bases clipped from V and 3 bases from J, the junction kept 8 bases outside the gene matches. CDR3 length: 16 amino acids. Germline V gene sequence: CDR1 LGHDT, CDR2 YNNKEL (reference sequence). CDR3 region: CASSQTLDRVYYGYTF. For the CDR3, the DNA is TGTGCCAGCAGCCAAACCCTGGACAGGGTTTACTATGGCTACACCTTC.

The genes are TRBV7-2 and TRBJ2-1, with TRBD2 matching 8 bases. Unmatched junction bases numbered 7, after V lost 5 bases and J lost 4 bases. The CDR3 length is 15 residues. Looked up from germline, CDR1 is SGHTA and CDR2 is FQGNSA. CDR3 DNA: TGTGCCAGCAGCACGGGGACTAGGGCTTACAATGAGCAGTTCTTC. It encodes CASSTGTRAYNEQFF.

This chain joins TRBV7-9 and TRBJ2-7, with D unresolved. The CDR3 is made up of 14 amino acids. V was clipped by 1 base and J by 7 bases, with 14 bases between them. Germline V gene data show CDR1 as SEHNR and CDR2 as FQNEAQ (reference sequence). The CDR3 nucleotides are TGTGCCAGCAGCTTAGGGGCTCGCGTAGATGAGCAGTACTTC. This codes for CASSLGARVDEQYF.

The sample holds a few counts of this clone. The chain joins TRBV11-2 to TRBJ2-5; D gene ambiguous. Germline V gene sequence: CDR1 SGHAT, CDR2 FQNNGV. The CDR3 has 14 residues. V lost 2 bases to trimming and J lost 5 bases, with 12 bases between them. The CDR3 bases are TGTGCCAGCAGCTTAATCTCTACGGGTGAGACCCAGTACTTC. Its translation: CASSLISTGETQYF.

The V and J genes are TRBV9 and TRBJ2-5; 10 bases agree with TRBD2. CDR3 length: 15 residues. Germline lookup yields CDR1 SGDLS and CDR2 YYNGEE. With 3 bases clipped from V and 2 bases from J, the junction kept 4 bases outside the gene matches. The CDR3 protein is CASSGVSGGQETQYF. Here the CDR3 DNA reads TGTGCCAGCAGCGGTGTTAGCGGGGGGCAAGAGACCCAGTACTTC. Using reference TRBV9 and TRBJ2-5 for the parts outside the CDR3, the full variable domain is DSGVTQTPKHLITATGQRVTLRCSPRSGDLSVYWYQQSLDQGLQFLIQYYNGEERAKGNILERFSAQQFPDLHSELNLSSLELGDSALYFCASSGVSGGQETQYFGPGTRLLVL.

The rearrangement joins TRBV18 to TRBJ2-7; possible D gene TRBD1, 5 bases. V shed 3 bases and J shed 2 bases, with 14 bases lying between them. Germline V lookup: CDR1 KGHSH, CDR2 LQKENI. This CDR3 has 15 amino acids. The CDR3 protein is CASSPIVVGAYEQYF. In DNA form, the CDR3 reads TGTGCCAGCTCACCCATAGTGGTAGGGGCCTACGAGCAGTACTTC.

This clone was seen only once. Its ends do not fully match the called genes, so a read error is possible. The chain links TRBV7-7 to TRBJ2-1; D possibly corresponds to TRBD2 (6 bases). Germline-derived CDR1 and CDR2 are SSHAT and FNYEAQ (reference sequence). The CDR3 loop spans 15 amino acids. The CDR3 loop is CASSLGSSAYNEQFF. The DNA for the CDR3 is TGTGCTAGCAGCTTAGGTTCTAGCGCTTACAATGAGCAGTTCTTC.

This clone was picked up one time. The chain combines TRBV11-2 with TRBJ2-7; 8 nucleotides match TRBD1. J gave up 5 bases and V 5 bases, and 11 bases lay outside the gene matches. Germline values: CDR1 SGHAT, CDR2 FQNNGV. The length of the CDR3 is 15 residues. DNA of the CDR3: TGTGCCAGCAGCCATATCAGGGGGCCGAGACACGAGCAGTACTTC. It translates to CASSHIRGPRHEQYF.

J is TRBJ2-7 and V is TRBV7-2, with 8 positions matching TRBD1. The CDR3 runs to 14 residues. V gave up 3 bases and J gave up 3 bases; unmatched junction bases: 4. CDR1 is SGHTA, CDR2 FQGNSA, per germline. The CDR3 is CASSFVTGGYEQYF. The CDR3 region has the DNA TGTGCCAGCAGCTTCGTAACAGGGGGCTACGAGCAGTACTTC. Together with reference TRBV7-2 and TRBJ2-7, the CDR3 gives the full variable domain: GAGVSQSPSNKVTEKGKDVELRCDPISGHTALYWYRQSLGQGLEFLIYFQGNSAPDKSGLPSDRFSAERTGGSVSTLTIQRTQQEDSAVYLCASSFVTGGYEQYFGPGTRLTVT.

The rearrangement uses TRBV7-9 and TRBJ2-5; D perhaps matches TRBD1 (5 bases). Per the germline V gene, CDR1 is SEHNR and CDR2 is FQNEAQ (reference sequence). The CDR3 loop spans 15 amino acids. V shed 0 bases and J shed 1 base, with 9 bases lying between them. The CDR3 DNA reads as TGTGCCAGCAGCTTAGCCGCAGGGTTCCAAGAGACCCAGTACTTC. It translates to CASSLAAGFQETQYF.

The rearrangement links TRBV6-6 to TRBJ1-1, with 7 nucleotides matching TRBD1. Germline V gives CDR1 MNHNY, CDR2 SVGAGI (reference sequence). V trimming: 6 bases; J trimming: 5 bases; junction bases outside the gene matches: 3. CDR3 length: 12 residues. The CDR3 reads CASRQGRTEAFF. The CDR3 coding sequence is TGTGCCAGCAGACAGGGGAGGACTGAAGCTTTCTTT.

The rearrangement joins TRBV7-3 to TRBJ2-1; 11 positions agree with TRBD2. This CDR3 comprises 17 residues. Germline CDR1 is SGHTA and CDR2 is FQGTGA. The junction had 11 bases not matched to a gene; V was cut back by 2 bases and J by 8 bases. The CDR3 DNA reads TGTGCCAGCAGCTTATACCCCACTTCTAGCGGGAGGTATGAGCAGTTCTTC. Translation gives CASSLYPTSSGRYEQFF. The full variable domain, with the rest looked up from reference TRBV7-3 and TRBJ2-1, is GAGVSQTPSNKVTEKGKYVELRCDPISGHTALYWYRQSLGQGPEFLIYFQGTGAADDSGLPNDRFFAVRPEGSVSTLKIQRTERGDSAVYLCASSLYPTSSGRYEQFFGPGTRLTVL.

The V call is TRBV19, the J call TRBJ2-7; 10 positions match TRBD1. The CDR3 covers 18 residues. V trimming: 1 base; J trimming: 3 bases; junction bases outside the gene matches: 12. Germline V gene lookup returns CDR1 LNHDA and CDR2 SQIVND (reference sequence). CDR3 sequence reads: CASSIVHSGTGVVYEQYF. DNA of the CDR3: TGTGCCAGTAGTATAGTTCATTCCGGGACAGGGGTAGTCTACGAGCAGTACTTC.

V usage is TRBV4-3 and J usage is TRBJ2-7; possible D gene TRBD2, 5 bases. The CDR3 has 16 residues. Trimming cost V 0 bases and J 0 bases, with 12 bases left between them. Germline V lookup: CDR1 LGHNA, CDR2 YSLEER. CDR3 DNA: TGCGCCAGCAGCCAAGATTCCCGCGGGTTCTCCTACGAGCAGTACTTC. This codes for CASSQDSRGFSYEQYF.

The rearrangement uses TRBV5-1 and TRBJ2-7, with D hard to call. Looked up from germline, CDR1 is SGHRS and CDR2 is YFSETQ. V lost 0 bases and J lost 7, with 14 bases in between. The length of the CDR3 is 14 residues. In DNA form, the CDR3 reads TGCGCCAGCAGCTTGGAGACTGGGTCTGGGGAGCAGTACTTC. Translated: CASSLETGSGEQYF.

This chain joins TRBV19 and TRBJ2-2; weak D call: TRBD1 (5 bases). Germline V lookup: CDR1 LNHDA, CDR2 SQIVND (reference sequence). Trimming stripped 8 bases from V and 2 bases from J, with 15 bases between. The CDR3 covers 15 residues. Written as DNA, the CDR3 is TGTGCCAGTTGCCCCCAGGGCCTCAACACCGGGGAGCTGTTTTTT. Its translation: CASCPQGLNTGELFF.

This sequence joins TRBV24-1 and TRBJ2-1; 15 bases map to TRBD2. With V trimmed by 3 bases and J by 9 bases, 2 bases remained unmatched. The germline CDR1 and CDR2 sequences are KGHDR and SFDVKD. CDR3 length equals 15 residues. The CDR3 DNA sequence: TGTGCCACCAGTGATGTGGGACTAGCGGGAGGTGAGCAGTTCTTC. Translating it yields CATSDVGLAGGEQFF.

This rearrangement joins TRBV4-1 to TRBJ1-6; TRBD1 matches 9 bases. This CDR3 spans 16 amino acids. Per germline, CDR1 MGHRA and CDR2 YSYEKL. Trimming cost V 0 bases and J 7 bases; bases outside gene matches: 4. CDR3 sequence: CASSQDSGTGNSPLHF. CDR3 nucleotides: TGCGCCAGCAGCCAAGATTCCGGGACAGGGAATTCACCCCTCCACTTT.

CDR3 region: CAWSASGGSYEQYF. The CDR3 DNA reads TGTGCCTGGAGTGCCAGCGGGGGGTCCTACGAGCAGTACTTC. J is TRBJ2-7 and V is TRBV30, with 9 positions matching TRBD2. This CDR3 contains 14 residues. V lost 1 base to trimming and J lost 1 base; unmatched junction nucleotides: 2. Germline CDR1 is GTSNPN and CDR2 is SVGIG (reference sequence).

V gene TRBV4-2 combines with J gene TRBJ2-1; TRBD1 aligns across 9 bases. The V segment lost 0 bases and the J segment 5 bases; nucleotides outside the gene matches: 5. The germline V gene encodes CDR1 LGHNA and CDR2 YNFKEQ. This CDR3 is 16 amino acids long. The CDR3 sequence: CASSQDKTGGHNEQFF. CDR3 coding DNA: TGTGCCAGCAGCCAAGATAAAACAGGGGGCCACAATGAGCAGTTCTTC.

The chain joins TRBV6-5 to TRBJ2-1; D unresolved. V dropped 6 bases and J dropped 8 bases, with 17 bases sitting between them. CDR3 length: 14 residues. Germline CDR1 reads MNHEY; CDR2 reads SVGAGI. The DNA of the CDR3 is TGTGCCAGCAGGGCGGCGATCCTTTCGTATGAGCAGTTCTTC. This translates into CASRAAILSYEQFF.